The next 10 T cell receptor beta chains were all read from a single sample in a study of beta chain features in type 1 diabetes. Expressed TCRB transcripts were sequenced, since all the RNA that had been isolated was reverse transcribed. The protocol was immunoSEQ multiplex PCR, while the TCRdb copy is restricted to in-frame clones and leaves out a portion. The sample records under 400,000 clones, 20% being singletons. The sequenced material came from naive CD4+ T cells from blood. Receptors originate from a woman aged 18 to 35 in good health.

The rearrangement links TRBV30 to TRBJ2-7; possible D gene TRBD1, 6 bases. With 0 bases removed from V and 4 bases from J, the gap between germline ends came to 7 bases. The length of the CDR3 is 12 residues. Germline CDR1 and CDR2: GTSNPN and SVGIG (reference sequence). In nucleotides, the CDR3 is TGTGCCTGGAGTGTCACAGGGTACGAGCAGTACTTC. Its translation is CAWSVTGYEQYF. Drawing the rest from reference TRBV30 and TRBJ2-7, the complete variable domain is SQTIHQWPATLVQPVGSPLSLECTVEGTSNPNLYWYRQAAGRGLQLLFYSVGIGQISSEVPQNLSASRPQDRQFILSSKKLLLSDSGFYLCAWSVTGYEQYFGPGTRLTVT.

The chain carries TRBV6-5 and TRBJ1-2; TRBD1 matches at 9 bases. Germline-derived CDR1 and CDR2 are MNHEY and SVGAGI. Trimming took 2 bases from V and 8 from J; bases not matched to a gene: 12. CDR3 length: 16 amino acids. In DNA form, the CDR3 reads TGTGCCAGCAGTTACGTATCCGGGACAGGGTCGTGGGGCTACACCTTC. Translation gives CASSYVSGTGSWGYTF.

This clone was seen a handful of times. The chain joins TRBV19 to TRBJ1-1; D gene unclear. V was clipped by 6 bases and J by 7 bases, with 6 bases between them. The CDR3 consists of 10 residues. Germline V lookup: CDR1 LNHDA, CDR2 SQIVND (reference sequence). In DNA, the CDR3 is TGTGCCAGTAGCAGCGTTGAAGCTTTCTTT. Protein: CASSSVEAFF.

To note about this clone: The same CDR3 can be traced to other DNA sequences in this sample. The DNA of the CDR3 is TGCGCCAGCAGCTTGGTCGGGGGGAATGAGCAGTTCTTC. Residues: CASSLVGGNEQFF. This sequence joins TRBV5-1 and TRBJ2-1; 7 bases are a match to TRBD2. This CDR3 comprises 13 residues. V lost 0 bases, J lost 7 bases, and 1 base stayed unmatched. Germline CDR1 is SGHRS and CDR2 is YFSETQ.

The chain joins TRBV2 to TRBJ2-7; 8 bases are shared with TRBD1. This CDR3 spans 12 amino acids. Trimming cost V 6 bases and J 5 bases; bases outside gene matches: 3. Germline loops: CDR1 SNHLY, CDR2 FYNNEI. CDR3 DNA: TGTGCCAGCAGCAGGACAGGGAACGAGCAGTACTTC. Translation: CASSRTGNEQYF.

The chain uses TRBV6-5 and TRBJ2-6; D unclear. V gave up 0 bases and J gave up 2 bases, with 2 bases separating them. The CDR3 has 14 amino acids. The V gene's germline CDR1 is MNHEY and CDR2 SVGAGI. The CDR3 nucleotides are TGTGCCAGCAGTTACTCTACTGGGGCCAACGTCCTGACTTTC. Protein sequence: CASSYSTGANVLTF.

This clone was counted a few times. This chain links TRBV7-9 with TRBJ2-6; 14 positions match TRBD2. Germline loops: CDR1 SEHNR, CDR2 FQNEAQ (reference sequence). CDR3 length: 18 amino acids. The J segment lost 3 bases and the V segment lost 6 bases, leaving 7 bases of the junction unmatched. The CDR3 DNA follows: TGTGCCAGCAGACCCGGGACTAGCGGGAGCCTTGGGGCCAACGTCCTGACTTTC. Amino acid sequence: CASRPGTSGSLGANVLTF.

V usage is TRBV4-2 and J usage is TRBJ2-1; 12 bases fit TRBD1. Trimming cost V 1 base and J 6 bases; bases outside gene matches: 7. Germline V lookup: CDR1 LGHNA, CDR2 YNFKEQ. The CDR3 is 17 amino acids. CDR3 bases: TGTGCCAGCAGCCAAGTTCCGGGACAGGGGGCTGGCAATGAGCAGTTCTTC. Its protein is CASSQVPGQGAGNEQFF.

This clone was detected a few times. The CDR3 nucleotides are TGTGCCAGCAGCTCACAGGGTTTCAATCAGCCCCAGCATTTT. This translates into CASSSQGFNQPQHF. This chain joins TRBV7-9 and TRBJ1-5; tentatively, D is TRBD1 (6 bases). V gave up 4 bases and J gave up 3 bases, with 10 bases separating them. The CDR3 totals 14 residues. Looked up from germline, CDR1 is SEHNR and CDR2 is FQNEAQ (reference sequence).

This clone was detected only a few times. The chain combines TRBV25-1 with TRBJ2-7; 8 bases agree with TRBD1. The junction had 13 bases not matched to a gene; V was cut back by 6 bases and J by 3 bases. The CDR3 covers 16 residues. From germline, CDR1 is MGHDK and CDR2 SYGVNS. The chain's CDR3 is CASSRPAGTGIYEQYF. The CDR3 DNA reads TGTGCCAGCAGCCGGCCCGCCGGGACAGGAATCTACGAGCAGTACTTC.